The 30 T cell receptor beta chains presented below share a single source sample, sequenced in a study of cytomegalovirus exposure and HLA in healthy donors. PCR primers comprised 60 Vbeta and 13 Jbeta primers. Assay used: immunoSEQ multiplex PCR; TCRdb lists only in-frame clones, some missing. The table lists around 220,000 clones, 75% of them singletons. The sequenced material came from PBMCs. Receptor source: a woman in her twenties or thirties in good health and CMV-seronegative.

This clone was observed once. The junction does not match germline at one end; this may be a read error. The rearrangement uses TRBV7-9 and TRBJ2-7; 12 positions agree with TRBD2. CDR1 SEHNR and CDR2 FQNEAQ come from the germline V gene (reference sequence). The CDR3 is made up of 15 amino acids. The DNA of the CDR3 is TGTTCCAGCAGCTTGCAGACTAGCGGGAGTTACGAGCAGTACTTC. It translates to CSSSLQTSGSYEQYF.

V is TRBV6-5 and J is TRBJ1-6, with TRBD1 as a possible D gene (5 bases). Trimming took 6 bases from V and 7 from J, leaving 13 bases between them. Germline CDR1 reads MNHEY; CDR2 reads SVGAGI. The CDR3 has 14 residues. CDR3 loop: CASRGLPSNSPLHF. The CDR3 region has the DNA TGTGCCAGCAGGGGACTCCCTTCGAATTCACCCCTCCACTTT.

Remarks on this clone: Its ends do not fully match the called genes, so a read error is possible. The chain employs TRBV7-9 and TRBJ2-6; a possible D gene is TRBD1 (5 bases). The length of the CDR3 is 15 residues. Per the germline V gene, CDR1 is SEHNR and CDR2 is FQNEAQ (reference sequence). CDR3 nucleotides: TGTGCCAGCAGCTTAGAACAGGCTGGGGCCAACGTCCTAACTTTC. This codes for CASSLEQAGANVLTF.

V and J are TRBV9 and TRBJ1-2; the D is unclear. Trimming shortened V by 0 bases and J by 4 bases, and 13 bases separated the two germline ends. This CDR3 comprises 15 residues. CDR1 SGDLS and CDR2 YYNGEE come from the germline V gene. CDR3 bases: TGTGCCAGCAGCGTAGGCGGGGAGGACGGCTATGGCTACACCTTC. Amino acids: CASSVGGEDGYGYTF.

The gene calls are TRBV19 and TRBJ1-4; perhaps TRBD1 as D (5 bases). The CDR3 runs 14 residues. The ends were cut back, 7 bases at V and 5 bases at J, with 14 bases in the middle. The germline V gene has CDR1 LNHDA and CDR2 SQIVND (reference sequence). CDR3 nucleotides: TGTGCCAGTAACCCACAGGTCACGAATGAAAAACTGTTTTTT. This codes for CASNPQVTNEKLFF.

The V gene is TRBV7-9, the J gene TRBJ2-3; no reliable D call. The CDR3 has 13 residues. Germline-derived CDR1 and CDR2 are SEHNR and FQNEAQ (reference sequence). V gave up 6 bases and J gave up 2 bases, with 9 bases separating them. CDR3 sequence (DNA): TGTGCCAGCAGTCCGGGTGTCACAGATACGCAGTATTTT. Translation gives CASSPGVTDTQYF.

The chain couples TRBV4-2 to TRBJ2-2; D call uncertain. Per germline, CDR1 LGHNA and CDR2 YNFKEQ. Trimming cost V 0 bases and J 0 bases, with 8 bases left between them. The length of the CDR3 is 16 residues. The CDR3 reads CASSQEHTSNTGELFF. For the CDR3, the DNA is TGTGCCAGCAGCCAAGAACACACCTCGAACACCGGGGAGCTGTTTTTT.

The gene calls are TRBV6-1 and TRBJ2-7; tentatively, D is TRBD2 (5 bases). Germline lookup yields CDR1 MNHNS and CDR2 SASEGT. Deletions cut 6 bases from V and 0 bases from J, with 6 bases between. The CDR3 length is 12 residues. As DNA, the CDR3 is TGTGCCAGCAGGGCGGGCTCCTACGAGCAGTACTTC. This gives the protein CASRAGSYEQYF.

The V and J genes are TRBV7-9 and TRBJ2-1, with 8 bases identical to TRBD2. The CDR3 length is 13 residues. Germline lookup yields CDR1 SEHNR and CDR2 FQNEAQ (reference sequence). V lost 5 bases to trimming and J lost 9 bases; unmatched junction nucleotides: 6. The CDR3 protein is CASSQREISEQFF. DNA for the CDR3: TGTGCCAGCAGCCAGCGGGAGATTAGTGAGCAGTTCTTC.

This clone has only a few counts. This chain links TRBV2 with TRBJ2-7; no firm D call. The V end was cut by 4 bases, the J end by 4 bases, with 11 bases between. CDR3 size: 13 residues. Germline V gives CDR1 SNHLY, CDR2 FYNNEI. In DNA form, the CDR3 reads TGTGCCAGCAGTGGGCTTGCCGGGTACGAGCAGTACTTC. This encodes CASSGLAGYEQYF.

This clone has just one count. The gene calls are TRBV5-1 and TRBJ2-5, with D maybe TRBD1 (6 bases). The CDR3 consists of 17 residues. From germline, CDR1 is SGHRS and CDR2 YFSETQ. The V gene lost 0 bases and the J gene lost 1 base, with 16 bases spanning the gap. The CDR3 loop is CASSLGGRPAAQETQYF. The CDR3 bases are TGCGCCAGCAGCTTGGGGGGGCGCCCGGCCGCCCAAGAGACCCAGTACTTC.

The V and J genes are TRBV9 and TRBJ2-1; 12 nucleotides agree with TRBD2. Germline V gives CDR1 SGDLS, CDR2 YYNGEE. The CDR3 loop spans 18 amino acids. The junction had 13 bases not matched to a gene; V was cut back by 0 bases and J by 9 bases. This chain's CDR3 is CASSVGSSGRARRGEQFF. In nucleotides, the CDR3 is TGTGCCAGCAGCGTAGGGTCTAGCGGGAGGGCCAGGAGGGGTGAGCAGTTCTTC.

The chain has TRBV6-5 and TRBJ1-2; 8 positions match TRBD1. V lost 9 bases and J lost 7; bases outside the gene matches: 13. Germline V CDR1 and CDR2: MNHEY, SVGAGI. This CDR3 is 14 amino acids long. The CDR3 DNA is TGTGCCAGTTGGGGGTCCAGGGGGCTTTTTGGCTACACCTTC. It encodes CASWGSRGLFGYTF.

The chain uses TRBV5-6 and TRBJ2-7, with a possible D match to TRBD1 (6 bases). The CDR3 is made up of 13 amino acids. Germline-derived CDR1 and CDR2 are SGHDT and YYEEEE. Trimming cost V 2 bases and J 5 bases, with 11 bases left between them. The CDR3 DNA reads TGTGCCAGCAGCTTCGACAGGCTAAACGAGCAGTACTTC. Amino acids: CASSFDRLNEQYF.

V gene TRBV29-1 combines with J gene TRBJ1-2, with D tentatively TRBD1 (5 bases). V gave up 6 bases and J gave up 5 bases, with 13 bases separating them. CDR1 is SQVTM, CDR2 ANQGSEA, per germline. This CDR3 is 12 amino acids long. The CDR3 nucleotides read TGCAGCGTCGGAGATGGGGGGTATGGCTACACCTTC. Translation gives CSVGDGGYGYTF.

The chain is built from TRBV11-2 and TRBJ1-2, with 8 bases aligning to TRBD1. After removal of 2 bases from V and 5 bases from J, the junction contained 1 base not matched to a gene. The CDR3 has 13 amino acids. The germline V gene encodes CDR1 SGHAT and CDR2 FQNNGV. CDR3 nucleotide sequence: TGTGCCAGCAGCTTAAACAGGGGGTATGGCTACACCTTC. Protein: CASSLNRGYGYTF.

The gene calls are TRBV5-6 and TRBJ2-7; 7 nucleotides line up with TRBD1. The V gene end was trimmed by 4 bases and the J gene end by 1 base; junction bases not matched to a gene: 11. CDR1 and CDR2 (germline): SGHDT, YYEEEE. The CDR3 sequence is 16 residues long. The CDR3, as DNA: TGTGCCAGCAGCCTTGAAACAGGGGCTAAATCCTACGAGCAGTACTTC. Its protein product is CASSLETGAKSYEQYF.

As regards this clone: Sequence at one end of the junction differs from germline and may be a read error. This chain joins TRBV7-9 and TRBJ1-3; no firm D call. This CDR3 region has 15 residues. The germline gives CDR1 SEHNR, CDR2 FQNEAQ (reference sequence). CDR3 protein: CSSSPFVSAGNTIYF. For the CDR3, the DNA is TGTTCCAGCAGCCCGTTCGTATCTGCTGGAAACACCATATATTTT. Complete variable domain (other parts from reference TRBV7-9 and TRBJ1-3): DTGVSQNPRHKITKRGQNVTFRCDPISEHNRLYWYRQTLGQGPEFLTYFQNEAQLEKSRLLSDRFSAERPKGSFSTLEIQRTEQGDSAMYLCSSSPFVSAGNTIYFGEGSWLTVV.

The chain employs TRBV7-9 and TRBJ2-1, with D maybe TRBD1 (5 bases). The V gene's germline CDR1 is SEHNR and CDR2 FQNEAQ (reference sequence). V dropped 5 bases and J dropped 1 base, with 6 bases sitting between them. The CDR3 length is 13 residues. CDR3 DNA sequence: TGTGCCAGCAGCCAGGGTTCCTACAATGAGCAGTTCTTC. This encodes CASSQGSYNEQFF. Combining the CDR3 with reference TRBV7-9 and TRBJ2-1 gives the whole variable domain DTGVSQNPRHKITKRGQNVTFRCDPISEHNRLYWYRQTLGQGPEFLTYFQNEAQLEKSRLLSDRFSAERPKGSFSTLEIQRTEQGDSAMYLCASSQGSYNEQFFGPGTRLTVL.

The J gene is TRBJ2-7, the V gene TRBV4-1; 8 bases map to TRBD1. CDR1 and CDR2 (germline): MGHRA, YSYEKL. V lost 0 bases to trimming and J lost 5 bases; unmatched junction nucleotides: 12. The CDR3 has 17 amino acids. CDR3 residues: CASSQEEVAGGVHEQYF. The CDR3 DNA reads TGCGCCAGCAGCCAAGAGGAGGTCGCAGGGGGCGTCCACGAGCAGTACTTC.

The rearrangement links TRBV13 to TRBJ2-7; D perhaps matches TRBD2 (6 bases). Trimming removed 5 bases at V and 0 bases at J, with 8 bases between. The V gene's germline CDR1 is PRHDT and CDR2 FYEKMQ (reference sequence). The CDR3 is 13 amino acids. DNA for the CDR3: TGTGCCAGCAGCCCGACTAGCTCCTACGAGCAGTACTTC. Amino acids: CASSPTSSYEQYF.

V is TRBV4-2 and J is TRBJ2-1, with TRBD2 identical over 9 bases. Germline assignment: CDR1 LGHNA and CDR2 YNFKEQ. V gave up 4 bases and J gave up 9 bases; unmatched junction bases: 16. This CDR3 is 17 amino acids long. Here the CDR3 reads CASSLWSRAGGKVEQFF. The DNA of the CDR3 is TGTGCCAGCAGCCTATGGAGTAGAGCGGGGGGTAAAGTTGAGCAGTTCTTC.

The V gene is TRBV7-3, the J gene TRBJ2-5, with TRBD2 matching over 12 bases. Per the germline V gene, CDR1 is SGHTA and CDR2 is FQGTGA. There are 16 residues in the CDR3. J lost 7 bases, V lost 0 bases, and 6 bases had no gene match. CDR3 DNA sequence: TGTGCCAGCAGCTTAACTCCTAGCGGGGGGGCAGGGACCCAGTACTTC. Residues: CASSLTPSGGAGTQYF.

This chain connects TRBV4-1 to TRBJ1-1; D gene unclear. The CDR3 extends over 14 amino acids. The V end was cut by 3 bases, the J end by 0 bases, with 8 bases between. The germline CDR1 and CDR2 sequences are MGHRA and YSYEKL. The CDR3 spells CASSQRTVNTEAFF. CDR3 nucleotide sequence: TGCGCCAGCAGCCAGCGGACTGTGAACACTGAAGCTTTCTTT.

The chain employs TRBV5-1 and TRBJ2-5; 9 positions match TRBD2. The V gene end was trimmed by 0 bases and the J gene end by 4 bases; junction bases not matched to a gene: 10. The germline gives CDR1 SGHRS, CDR2 YFSETQ. The CDR3 runs 17 residues. The CDR3 sequence is CASSLGVAGVIGETQYF. CDR3 coding DNA: TGCGCCAGCAGCTTGGGAGTAGCGGGAGTTATAGGAGAGACCCAGTACTTC.

This chain joins TRBV4-2 and TRBJ1-5, with D maybe TRBD1 (6 bases). V was shortened by 5 bases and J by 4 bases, with 9 bases between the two germline ends. Germline CDR1 LGHNA, CDR2 YNFKEQ. The CDR3 runs to 13 residues. Written as DNA, the CDR3 is TGTGCCAGCAGCTTGGGGACAAATCAGCCCCAGCATTTT. Translated: CASSLGTNQPQHF.

V usage is TRBV4-1 and J usage is TRBJ2-7; D not certain. Trimming took 4 bases from V and 5 from J, leaving 12 bases between them. The germline CDR1 and CDR2 sequences are MGHRA and YSYEKL. CDR3 size: 13 residues. The chain's CDR3 is CASSLLLADEQYF. DNA of the CDR3: TGCGCCAGCAGCCTCCTCCTGGCGGACGAGCAGTACTTC.

The chain links TRBV6-1 to TRBJ2-7; 10 bases fit TRBD1. V was clipped by 6 bases and J by 2 bases; unmatched bases: 7. CDR3 length: 15 residues. Germline assignment: CDR1 MNHNS and CDR2 SASEGT. The CDR3 protein is CASRAGQGIPYEQYF. The CDR3 DNA is TGTGCCAGCAGGGCGGGACAGGGGATCCCCTACGAGCAGTACTTC.

V and J are TRBV5-8 and TRBJ2-1, with 14 positions matching TRBD2. The CDR3 totals 17 residues. Germline CDR1 SGHTS, CDR2 YDEGEE. Unmatched junction bases numbered 10, after V lost 4 bases and J lost 7 bases. CDR3 region: CASSPGLAGDRRNEQFF. CDR3 bases: TGTGCCAGCAGCCCGGGACTAGCGGGAGACAGGCGGAATGAGCAGTTCTTC. Variable domain in full (rest from reference TRBV5-8 and TRBJ2-1): EAGVTQSPTHLIKTRGQQATLRCSPISGHTSVYWYQQALGLGLQFLLWYDEGEERNRGNFPPRFSGRQFPNYSSELNVNALELEDSALYLCASSPGLAGDRRNEQFFGPGTRLTVL.

V usage is TRBV9 and J usage is TRBJ2-6, with D maybe TRBD2 (6 bases). The CDR3 has 16 residues. Trimming removed 0 bases at V and 4 bases at J, with 11 bases between. The germline CDR1 and CDR2 sequences are SGDLS and YYNGEE. In nucleotides, the CDR3 is TGTGCCAGCAGCGTAGCATTAGGGAGGGGGGCCAACGTCCTGACTTTC. Translating it yields CASSVALGRGANVLTF.